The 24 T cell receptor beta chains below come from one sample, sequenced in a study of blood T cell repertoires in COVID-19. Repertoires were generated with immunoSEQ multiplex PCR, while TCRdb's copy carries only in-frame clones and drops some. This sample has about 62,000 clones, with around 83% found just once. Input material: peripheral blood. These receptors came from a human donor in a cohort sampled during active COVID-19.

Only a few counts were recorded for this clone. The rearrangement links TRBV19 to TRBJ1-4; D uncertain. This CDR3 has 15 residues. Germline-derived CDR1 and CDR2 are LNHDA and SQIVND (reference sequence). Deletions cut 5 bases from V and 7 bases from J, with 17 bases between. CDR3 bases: TGTGCCAGTAGTCCCCGGGAGGGCGGAGCTGAAAAACTGTTTTTT. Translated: CASSPREGGAEKLFF.

CDR3 sequence reads: CASSPGQGNTGELFF. The CDR3 DNA sequence: TGTGCCAGCAGTCCGGGACAGGGGAACACCGGGGAGCTGTTTTTT. The chain joins TRBV4-2 to TRBJ2-2; 9 nucleotides align to TRBD1. This CDR3 is built from 15 residues. The germline V gene has CDR1 LGHNA and CDR2 YNFKEQ. With 6 bases clipped from V and 1 base from J, the junction kept 3 bases outside the gene matches.

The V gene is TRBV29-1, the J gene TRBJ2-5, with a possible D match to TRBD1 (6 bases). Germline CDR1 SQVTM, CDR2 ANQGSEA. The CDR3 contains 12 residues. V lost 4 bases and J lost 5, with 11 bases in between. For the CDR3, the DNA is TGCAGCGTTGCAGGGGCGGCGGAGACCCAGTACTTC. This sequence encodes CSVAGAAETQYF.

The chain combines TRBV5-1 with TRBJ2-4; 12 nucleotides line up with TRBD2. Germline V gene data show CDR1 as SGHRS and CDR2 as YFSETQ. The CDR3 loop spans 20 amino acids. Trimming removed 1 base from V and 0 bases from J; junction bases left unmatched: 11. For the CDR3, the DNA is TGCGCCAGCAGCTTGAGGGGACTAGCGGGCGAACCGGGAGCCAAAAACATTCAGTACTTC. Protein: CASSLRGLAGEPGAKNIQYF.

CDR3 residues: CASSQEWGLSEQYF. For the CDR3, the DNA is TGTGCCAGCAGCCAAGAATGGGGCCTGTCCGAGCAGTACTTC. The chain has TRBV3-1 (or the pseudogene TRBV3-2) and TRBJ2-7; maybe TRBD1 (5 bases). This CDR3 comprises 14 residues. Germline V gives CDR1 LGHDT, CDR2 YNNKEL (reference sequence). Trimming pared 0 bases from V and 6 bases from J, leaving 12 bases between.

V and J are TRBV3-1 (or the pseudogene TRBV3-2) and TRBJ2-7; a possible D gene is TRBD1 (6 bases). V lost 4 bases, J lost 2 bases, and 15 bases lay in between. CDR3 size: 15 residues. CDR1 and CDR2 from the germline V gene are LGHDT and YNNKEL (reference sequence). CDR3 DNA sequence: TGTGCCAGCAGCCGTACAGGGATATTGCCCTACGAGCAGTACTTC. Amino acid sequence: CASSRTGILPYEQYF.

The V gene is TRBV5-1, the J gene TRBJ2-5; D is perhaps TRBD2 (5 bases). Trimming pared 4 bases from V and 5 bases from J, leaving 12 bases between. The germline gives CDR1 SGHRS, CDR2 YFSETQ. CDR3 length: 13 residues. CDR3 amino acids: CASSPGPGETQYF. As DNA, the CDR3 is TGCGCCAGCAGCCCCGGTCCGGGGGAGACCCAGTACTTC.

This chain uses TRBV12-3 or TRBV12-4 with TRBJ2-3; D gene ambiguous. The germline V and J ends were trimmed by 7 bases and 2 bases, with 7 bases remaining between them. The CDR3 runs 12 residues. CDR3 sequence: CASTLNTDTQYF. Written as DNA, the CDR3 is TGTGCCAGCACCTTAAACACAGATACGCAGTATTTT.

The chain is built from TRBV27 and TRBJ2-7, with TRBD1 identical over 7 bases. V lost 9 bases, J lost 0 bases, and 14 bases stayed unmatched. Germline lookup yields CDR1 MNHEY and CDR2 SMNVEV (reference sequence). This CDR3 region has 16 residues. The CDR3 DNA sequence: TGTGCCAGACCAATGGGACAGCGAAGGAGCTCCTACGAGCAGTACTTC. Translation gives CARPMGQRRSSYEQYF.

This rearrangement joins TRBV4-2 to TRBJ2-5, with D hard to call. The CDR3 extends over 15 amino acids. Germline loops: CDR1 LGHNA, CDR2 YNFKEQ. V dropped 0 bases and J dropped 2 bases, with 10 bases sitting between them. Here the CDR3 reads CASSQDWPYQETQYF. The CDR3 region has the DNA TGTGCCAGCAGCCAAGACTGGCCGTATCAAGAGACCCAGTACTTC.

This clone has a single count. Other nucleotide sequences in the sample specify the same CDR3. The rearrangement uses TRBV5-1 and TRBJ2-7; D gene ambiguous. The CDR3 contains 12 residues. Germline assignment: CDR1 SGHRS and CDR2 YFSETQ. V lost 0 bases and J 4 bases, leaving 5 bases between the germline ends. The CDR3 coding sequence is TGCGCCAGCAGCTTGGACGGGTACGAGCAGTACTTC. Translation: CASSLDGYEQYF.

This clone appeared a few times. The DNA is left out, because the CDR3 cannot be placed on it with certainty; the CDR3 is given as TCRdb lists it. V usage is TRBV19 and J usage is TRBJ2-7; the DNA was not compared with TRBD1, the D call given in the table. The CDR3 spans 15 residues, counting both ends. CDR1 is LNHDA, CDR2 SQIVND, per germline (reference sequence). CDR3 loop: CASSISLQGSYEQYF.

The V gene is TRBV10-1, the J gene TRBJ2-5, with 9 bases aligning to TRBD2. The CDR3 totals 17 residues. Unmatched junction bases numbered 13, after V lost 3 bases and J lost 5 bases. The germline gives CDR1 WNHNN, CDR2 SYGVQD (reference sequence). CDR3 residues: CASSDHGTSLAVETQYF. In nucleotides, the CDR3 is TGCGCCAGCAGTGACCACGGGACTAGCCTAGCGGTTGAGACCCAGTACTTC.

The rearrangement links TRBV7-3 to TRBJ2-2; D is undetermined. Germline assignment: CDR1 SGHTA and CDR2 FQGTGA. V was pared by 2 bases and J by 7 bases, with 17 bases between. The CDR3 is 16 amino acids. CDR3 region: CASSLVGANGGGELFF. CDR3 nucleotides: TGTGCCAGCAGCTTAGTCGGCGCAAACGGCGGCGGGGAGCTGTTTTTT.

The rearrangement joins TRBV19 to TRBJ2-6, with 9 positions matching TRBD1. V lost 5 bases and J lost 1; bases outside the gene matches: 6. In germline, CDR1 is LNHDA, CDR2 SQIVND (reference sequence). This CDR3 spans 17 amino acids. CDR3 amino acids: CASSAGTGYSGANVLTF. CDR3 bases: TGTGCCAGTAGTGCCGGGACAGGGTATTCTGGGGCCAACGTCCTGACTTTC.

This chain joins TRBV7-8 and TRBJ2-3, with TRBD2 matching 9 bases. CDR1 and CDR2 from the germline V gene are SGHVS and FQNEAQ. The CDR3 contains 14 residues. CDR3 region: CACGRGGITDTQYF. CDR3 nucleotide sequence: TGTGCATGTGGGCGGGGGGGGATCACAGATACGCAGTATTTT. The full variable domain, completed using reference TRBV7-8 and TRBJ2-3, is GAGVSQSPRYKVAKRGQDVALRCDPISGHVSLFWYQQALGQGPEFLTYFQNEAQLDKSGLPSDRFFAERPEGSVSTLKIQRTQQEDSAVYLCACGRGGITDTQYFGPGTRLTVL.

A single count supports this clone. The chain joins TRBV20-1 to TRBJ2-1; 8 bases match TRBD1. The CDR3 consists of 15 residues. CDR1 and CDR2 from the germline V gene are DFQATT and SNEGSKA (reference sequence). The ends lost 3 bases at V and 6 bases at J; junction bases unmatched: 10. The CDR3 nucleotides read TGCAGTGCTAGTTACCGGGACAGGAAAACCAATGAGCAGTTCTTC. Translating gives CSASYRDRKTNEQFF.

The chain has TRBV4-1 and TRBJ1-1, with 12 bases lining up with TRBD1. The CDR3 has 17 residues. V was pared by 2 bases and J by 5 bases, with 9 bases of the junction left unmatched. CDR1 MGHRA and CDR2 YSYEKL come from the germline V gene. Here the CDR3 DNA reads TGCGCCAGCAGCCAACCCGGGACAGGGGGCGCGGAGACTGAAGCTTTCTTT. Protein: CASSQPGTGGAETEAFF.

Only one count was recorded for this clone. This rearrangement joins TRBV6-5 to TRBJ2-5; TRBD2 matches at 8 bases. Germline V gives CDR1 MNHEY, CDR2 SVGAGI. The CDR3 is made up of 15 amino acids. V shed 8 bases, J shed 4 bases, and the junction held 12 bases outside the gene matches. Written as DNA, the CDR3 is TGTGCCAGCTTGTCGAACGGGGGGGCACGAGAGACCCAGTACTTC. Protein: CASLSNGGARETQYF.

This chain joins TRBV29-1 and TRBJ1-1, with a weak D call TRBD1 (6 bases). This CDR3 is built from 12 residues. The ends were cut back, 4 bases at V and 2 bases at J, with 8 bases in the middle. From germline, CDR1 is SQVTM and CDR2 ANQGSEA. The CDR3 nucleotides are TGCAGCGTTGGACAGGTTAACACTGAAGCTTTCTTT. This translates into CSVGQVNTEAFF.

CDR3 in amino acids: CSVTNTYTGELFF. In DNA, the CDR3 is TGCAGCGTCACCAACACGTACACCGGGGAGCTGTTTTTT. The V call is TRBV29-1, the J call TRBJ2-2; D ambiguous. Per the germline V gene, CDR1 is SQVTM and CDR2 is ANQGSEA. With 6 bases removed from V and 3 bases from J, the gap between germline ends came to 11 bases. The length of the CDR3 is 13 residues.

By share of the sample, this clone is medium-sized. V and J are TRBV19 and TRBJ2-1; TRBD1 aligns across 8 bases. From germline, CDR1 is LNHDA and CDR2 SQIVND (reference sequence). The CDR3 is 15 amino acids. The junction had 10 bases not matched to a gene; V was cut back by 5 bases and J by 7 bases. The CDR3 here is CASSSPGGAYNEQFF. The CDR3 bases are TGTGCCAGTAGTTCCCCAGGGGGCGCTTATAATGAGCAGTTCTTC. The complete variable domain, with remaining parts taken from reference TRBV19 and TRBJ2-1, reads DGGITQSPKYLFRKEGQNVTLSCEQNLNHDAMYWYRQDPGQGLRLIYYSQIVNDFQKGDIAEGYSVSREKKESFPLTVTSAQKNPTAFYLCASSSPGGAYNEQFFGPGTRLTVL.

DNA of the CDR3: TGTGCCAGCAGCAGGGACAGGGATAATTCACCCCTCCACTTT. Translation gives CASSRDRDNSPLHF. The chain joins TRBV21-1 to TRBJ1-6; TRBD1, the table's D call, lacks a check against the DNA. TRBV21-1 has pseudogene status. This CDR3 has 14 residues.

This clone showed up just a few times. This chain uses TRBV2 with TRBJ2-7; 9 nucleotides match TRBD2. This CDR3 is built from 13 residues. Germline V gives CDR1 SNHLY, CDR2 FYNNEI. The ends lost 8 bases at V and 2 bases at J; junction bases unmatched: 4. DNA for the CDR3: TGTGCCAGCGGGCTAGCGGGACCCTACGAGCAGTACTTC. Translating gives CASGLAGPYEQYF.